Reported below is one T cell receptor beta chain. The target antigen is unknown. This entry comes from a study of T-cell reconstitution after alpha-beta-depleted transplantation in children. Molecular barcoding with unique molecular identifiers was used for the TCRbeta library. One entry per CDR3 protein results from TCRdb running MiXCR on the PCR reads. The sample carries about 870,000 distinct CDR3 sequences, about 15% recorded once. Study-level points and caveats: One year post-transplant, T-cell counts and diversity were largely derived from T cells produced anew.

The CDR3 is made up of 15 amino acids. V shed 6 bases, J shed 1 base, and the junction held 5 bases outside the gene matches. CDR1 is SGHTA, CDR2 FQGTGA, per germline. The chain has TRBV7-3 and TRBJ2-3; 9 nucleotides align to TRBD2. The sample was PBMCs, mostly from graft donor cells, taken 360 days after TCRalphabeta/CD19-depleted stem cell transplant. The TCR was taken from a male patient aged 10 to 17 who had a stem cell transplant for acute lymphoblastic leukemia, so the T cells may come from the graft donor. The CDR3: CASRFSGRRTDTQYF. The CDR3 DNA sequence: TGTGCCAGCAGGTTTAGCGGGAGACGCACAGATACGCAGTATTTT.